This T cell receptor beta chain was found in a study of shared clonotypes between healthy human individuals. Findings and caveats of the study: Rarefaction gave evidence that sorted-subset sequencing remained incomplete despite large depth. Across a handful of donors, naive CD4 shared 5% to 6%, naive CD8 around 3.8%, memory CD4 more than 2%, memory CD8 under 0.5%.

The V and J ends lost 5 bases and 5 bases, in that order; junction bases with no gene match: 6. Germline V lookup: CDR1 SGHTA, CDR2 FQGNSA. CDR3 length equals 14 residues. There are a few counts of this clone. Its antigen remains unknown. The data were produced by immunoSEQ multiplex PCR, yet TCRdb's version contains in-frame clones alone and is incomplete. Of roughly 1,100,000 clones in the sample, approximately 68% were seen once. This rearrangement joins TRBV7-2 to TRBJ2-7, with 10 bases aligning to TRBD2. The TCR originated in a man younger than 35 in good health. Material for sequencing was memory CD4+ T cells sorted from blood. Noted subset: CD45RA-negative fraction. The chain's CDR3 is CASSLIAGGHEQYF. The CDR3, as DNA: TGTGCCAGCAGCCTCATAGCGGGAGGACACGAGCAGTACTTC.